This TCR beta chain was obtained from a study of beta chain features in type 1 diabetes. cDNA synthesis used the whole RNA isolate, giving expressed TCRB sequences. Some clones are missing from TCRdb's copy, which holds only in-frame ones; the method was immunoSEQ multiplex PCR. The table has 150,000 to 180,000 clones, roughly 8% seen once. Germline-derived CDR1 and CDR2 are SQVTM and ANQGSEA. The CDR3 covers 14 residues. The J segment lost 4 bases and the V segment lost 4 bases, leaving 5 bases of the junction unmatched. The rearrangement links TRBV29-1 to TRBJ2-1; the match to TRBD2 covers 9 bases. The receptor was isolated from a young man in good health. Source material: central memory CD4+ T cells from blood. The CDR3 spells CSVVAGVAYNEQFF. CDR3 in DNA: TGCAGCGTTGTAGCGGGAGTAGCTTACAATGAGCAGTTCTTC.